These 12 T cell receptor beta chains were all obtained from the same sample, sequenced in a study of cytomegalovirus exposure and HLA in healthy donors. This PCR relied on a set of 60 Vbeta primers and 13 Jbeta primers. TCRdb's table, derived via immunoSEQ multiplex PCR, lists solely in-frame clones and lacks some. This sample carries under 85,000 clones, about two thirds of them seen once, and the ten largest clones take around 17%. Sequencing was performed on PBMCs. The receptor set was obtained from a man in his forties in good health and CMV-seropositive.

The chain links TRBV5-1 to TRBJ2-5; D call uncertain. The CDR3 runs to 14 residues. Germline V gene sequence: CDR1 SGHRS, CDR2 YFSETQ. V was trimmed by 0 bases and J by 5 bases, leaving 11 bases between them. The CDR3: CASSLAPGGETQYF. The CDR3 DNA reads TGCGCCAGCAGCTTGGCCCCGGGTGGCGAGACCCAGTACTTC.

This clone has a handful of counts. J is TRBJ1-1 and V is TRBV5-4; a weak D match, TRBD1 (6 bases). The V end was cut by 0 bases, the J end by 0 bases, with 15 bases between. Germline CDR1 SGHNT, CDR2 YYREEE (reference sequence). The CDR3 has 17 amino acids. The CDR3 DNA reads TGTGCCAGCAGCTTGGGACGCAGGGGCGCCATGAACACTGAAGCTTTCTTT. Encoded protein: CASSLGRRGAMNTEAFF.

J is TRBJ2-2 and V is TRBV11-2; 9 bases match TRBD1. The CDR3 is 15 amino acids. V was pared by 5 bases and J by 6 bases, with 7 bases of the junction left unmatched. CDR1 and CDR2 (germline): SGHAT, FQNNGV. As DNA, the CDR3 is TGTGCCAGCAGCGGAGGACAGGGGTTGGCCGGGGAGCTGTTTTTT. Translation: CASSGGQGLAGELFF.

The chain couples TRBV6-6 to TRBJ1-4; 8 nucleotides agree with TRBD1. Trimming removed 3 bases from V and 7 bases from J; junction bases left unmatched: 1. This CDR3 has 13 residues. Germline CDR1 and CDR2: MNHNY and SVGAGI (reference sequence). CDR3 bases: TGTGCCAGCAGTTATGACAGGGGTGAAAAACTGTTTTTT. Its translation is CASSYDRGEKLFF.

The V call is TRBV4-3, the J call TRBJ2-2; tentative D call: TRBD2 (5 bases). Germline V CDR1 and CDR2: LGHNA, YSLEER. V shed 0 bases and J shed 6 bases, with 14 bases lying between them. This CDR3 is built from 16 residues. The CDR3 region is CASSQEGAQRPGELFF. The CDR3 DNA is TGCGCCAGCAGCCAAGAGGGAGCACAGCGCCCCGGGGAGCTGTTTTTT.

The CDR3 protein is CASGSGPLATDTQYF. The CDR3 region has the DNA TGTGCCAGCGGGAGTGGCCCACTCGCCACAGATACGCAGTATTTT. The chain joins TRBV4-2 to TRBJ2-3; possible D gene TRBD2, 5 bases. V lost 8 bases and J lost 2, with 17 bases in between. The CDR3 has 15 amino acids. Germline V gives CDR1 LGHNA, CDR2 YNFKEQ.

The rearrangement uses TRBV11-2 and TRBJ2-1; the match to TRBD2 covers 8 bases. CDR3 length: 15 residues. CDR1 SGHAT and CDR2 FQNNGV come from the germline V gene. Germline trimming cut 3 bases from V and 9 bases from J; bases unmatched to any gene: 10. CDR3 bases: TGTGCCAGCAGCTTTCAGCGGGGGAATACGGTTGAGCAGTTCTTC. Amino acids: CASSFQRGNTVEQFF.

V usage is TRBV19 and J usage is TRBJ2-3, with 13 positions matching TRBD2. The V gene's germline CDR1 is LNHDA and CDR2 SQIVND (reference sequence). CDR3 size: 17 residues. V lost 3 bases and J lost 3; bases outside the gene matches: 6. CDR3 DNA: TGTGCCAGTAGTATGTGGACTAGCGGGGGTCGTACAGATACGCAGTATTTT. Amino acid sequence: CASSMWTSGGRTDTQYF.

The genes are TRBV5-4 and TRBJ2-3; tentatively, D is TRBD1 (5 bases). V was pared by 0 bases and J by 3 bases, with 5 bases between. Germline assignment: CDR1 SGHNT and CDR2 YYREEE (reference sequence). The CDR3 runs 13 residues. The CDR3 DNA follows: TGTGCCAGCAGCTTGGGACAGACAGATACGCAGTATTTT. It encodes CASSLGQTDTQYF. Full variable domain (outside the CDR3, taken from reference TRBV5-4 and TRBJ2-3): ETGVTQSPTHLIKTRGQQVTLRCSSQSGHNTVSWYQQALGQGPQFIFQYYREEENGRGNFPPRFSGLQFPNYSSELNVNALELDDSALYLCASSLGQTDTQYFGPGTRLTVL.

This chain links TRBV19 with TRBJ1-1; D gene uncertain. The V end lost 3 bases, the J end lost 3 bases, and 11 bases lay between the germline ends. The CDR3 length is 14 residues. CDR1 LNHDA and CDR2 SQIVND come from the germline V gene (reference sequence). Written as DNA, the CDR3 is TGTGCCAGTAGTATGATTCGTAGAGACACTGAAGCTTTCTTT. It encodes CASSMIRRDTEAFF.

CDR3 in amino acids: CSVEGNSGGDEQYF. The CDR3 region has the DNA TGCAGCGTTGAAGGGAATAGCGGGGGCGACGAGCAGTACTTC. The chain has TRBV29-1 and TRBJ2-7; 9 bases agree with TRBD2. V shed 1 base, J shed 5 bases, and the junction held 6 bases outside the gene matches. Germline values: CDR1 SQVTM, CDR2 ANQGSEA. The CDR3 covers 14 residues.

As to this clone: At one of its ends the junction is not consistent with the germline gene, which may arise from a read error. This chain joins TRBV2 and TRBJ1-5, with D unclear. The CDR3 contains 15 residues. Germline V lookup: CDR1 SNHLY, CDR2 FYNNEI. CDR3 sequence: CASTFRSNSNQPRHF. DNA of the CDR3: TGTGCCAGCACATTCCGGAGCAATAGCAATCAGCCCCGGCATTTT. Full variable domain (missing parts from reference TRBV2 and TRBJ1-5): EPEVTQTPSHQVTQMGQEVILRCVPISNHLYFYWYRQILGQKVEFLVSFYNNEISEKSEIFDDQFSVERPDGSNFTLKIRSTKLEDSAMYFCASTFRSNSNQPRHFGDGTRLSIL.